These 14 T cell receptor beta chains came from one sample sequenced in a study of T-cell reconstitution after alpha-beta-depleted transplantation in children. As it was prepared, the TCRbeta library received unique molecular identifiers. MiXCR, run by TCRdb on the PCR reads, gives a single entry per CDR3 protein. The sample gives roughly 610,000 distinct CDR3 sequences, roughly a tenth of which show up once; about 4.2% is in the top ten. Sequencing used PBMCs from the stem cell graft donor, obtained from the stem cell graft. These receptors were collected from a human donor who donated a stem cell graft to a child with acute myeloid leukemia.

This rearrangement joins TRBV24-1 to TRBJ2-5; 14 bases map to TRBD2. The CDR3 consists of 15 residues. The V segment lost 6 bases and the J segment 4 bases; nucleotides outside the gene matches: 3. Germline V gene data show CDR1 as KGHDR and CDR2 as SFDVKD. The CDR3 coding sequence is TGTGCCACCAGTATAGGGACTAGCGGGAGAGAGACCCAGTACTTC. This translates into CATSIGTSGRETQYF.

This clonotype was counted only a few times. The chain combines TRBV18 with TRBJ1-5; D remains unclear. Germline lookup yields CDR1 KGHSH and CDR2 LQKENI. The CDR3 covers 15 residues. Trimming cost V 1 base and J 3 bases, with 10 bases left between them. CDR3 region: CASSPRAAVNQPQHF. DNA of the CDR3: TGTGCCAGCTCACCACGGGCGGCAGTCAATCAGCCCCAGCATTTT.

There are many counts of this clonotype. CDR3 bases: TGCAGTGCTAGCGGTACTGCGGGTGAAAAACTGTTTTTT. This gives the protein CSASGTAGEKLFF. The chain joins TRBV20-1 to TRBJ1-4, with unresolved D. Germline lookup yields CDR1 DFQATT and CDR2 SNEGSKA (reference sequence). The length of the CDR3 is 13 residues. V lost 3 bases and J lost 7, with 12 bases in between.

V is TRBV7-8 and J is TRBJ1-5, with D perhaps TRBD1 (5 bases). Germline V gene sequence: CDR1 SGHVS, CDR2 FQNEAQ. Between the trimmed V and J ends, which lost 0 bases and 7 bases, there was a span of 10 bases. The CDR3 spans 14 residues. CDR3 in DNA: TGTGCCAGCAGCTTAGCAGGGGAATTACAGCCCCAGCATTTT. This gives the protein CASSLAGELQPQHF.

This clonotype was counted only a few times. The CDR3 protein is CASSLGTSGSREQFF. The DNA for the CDR3 is TGTGCCAGCAGTTTAGGGACTAGCGGGAGTCGTGAGCAGTTCTTC. V is TRBV28 and J is TRBJ2-1; 14 positions match TRBD2. The CDR3 spans 15 residues. Germline values: CDR1 MDHEN, CDR2 SYDVKM. The V segment lost 2 bases and the J segment 9 bases; nucleotides outside the gene matches: 3.

This clonotype was observed a few times. The rearrangement links TRBV11-2 to TRBJ2-1, with D tentatively TRBD2 (6 bases). The length of the CDR3 is 15 residues. V was cut by 3 bases and J by 7 bases, with 16 bases left in between. Germline values: CDR1 SGHAT, CDR2 FQNNGV. CDR3 nucleotide sequence: TGTGCCAGCAGCTTTCAGCAAGCGGGCCTGAATGAGCAGTTCTTC. It yields the protein CASSFQQAGLNEQFF.

The V gene is TRBV10-3, the J gene TRBJ2-1; 9 nucleotides line up with TRBD1. Germline CDR1 ENHRY, CDR2 SYGVKD. This CDR3 comprises 15 residues. J was trimmed by 8 bases and V by 6 bases; bases with no gene match: 11. The CDR3 coding sequence is TGTGCCATCAGAACTACGGGACAGGGTGTCGATGAGCAGTTCTTC. Its translation is CAIRTTGQGVDEQFF.

The table lists this clonotype with many counts. The CDR3 sequence: CASSPQWVSGELFF. CDR3 nucleotide sequence: TGTGCCAGCAGTCCCCAATGGGTTTCCGGGGAGCTGTTTTTT. The rearrangement uses TRBV7-8 and TRBJ2-2; no clear D gene. Germline V gives CDR1 SGHVS, CDR2 FQNEAQ. There are 14 residues in the CDR3. The V end was cut by 6 bases, the J end by 6 bases, with 14 bases between.

The genes are TRBV6-2 or TRBV6-3 and TRBJ2-3; 10 bases are a match to TRBD2. Germline V gene data show CDR1 as MNHEY and CDR2 as SVGEGT. V was pared by 6 bases and J by 6 bases, with 9 bases of the junction left unmatched. The CDR3 totals 15 residues. The CDR3 spells CASSYASGRRDTQYF. CDR3 DNA sequence: TGTGCCAGCAGCTACGCTAGCGGGAGAAGGGATACGCAGTATTTT.

This clonotype was detected ten times or more. This chain connects TRBV7-6 to TRBJ2-3; D remains ambiguous. V dropped 4 bases and J dropped 4 bases, with 9 bases sitting between them. Germline-derived CDR1 and CDR2 are SGHVS and FNYEAQ. CDR3 size: 13 residues. The CDR3 DNA follows: TGTGCCAGCAGCTCCCACTCGGCAGATACGCAGTATTTT. It translates to CASSSHSADTQYF.

The chain combines TRBV29-1 with TRBJ2-7; D perhaps matches TRBD2 (6 bases). CDR1 and CDR2 (germline): SQVTM, ANQGSEA. CDR3 length: 13 amino acids. The V gene lost 7 bases and the J gene lost 1 base, with 14 bases spanning the gap. In DNA form, the CDR3 reads TGCAGCGGGGGGGAACAGAGATCCTACGAGCAGTACTTC. It codes for CSGGEQRSYEQYF.

This clonotype appeared a few times. The chain couples TRBV11-2 to TRBJ2-2; D remains unclear. The length of the CDR3 is 15 residues. V lost 1 base, J lost 6 bases, and 12 bases lay in between. CDR1 and CDR2 from the germline V gene are SGHAT and FQNNGV. CDR3 residues: CASSLAASQPGELFF. CDR3 coding DNA: TGTGCCAGCAGCTTAGCTGCTAGTCAACCCGGGGAGCTGTTTTTT.

This clonotype was detected only a few times. This sequence joins TRBV28 and TRBJ1-5; no reliable D call. This CDR3 has 14 residues. The V gene lost 7 bases and the J gene lost 5 bases, with 15 bases spanning the gap. Germline CDR1 is MDHEN and CDR2 is SYDVKM. The CDR3 nucleotides are TGTGCCAGCACCCGTCTACCAGGAGATCAGCCCCAGCATTTT. Translation gives CASTRLPGDQPQHF.

The V call is TRBV9, the J call TRBJ2-1; D remains ambiguous. V shed 6 bases and J shed 8 bases, with 21 bases lying between them. The CDR3 extends over 15 amino acids. Germline V gene data show CDR1 as SGDLS and CDR2 as YYNGEE. The CDR3 loop reads CASNRNNLISDEQFF. The CDR3, as DNA: TGTGCCAGCAACAGAAACAACCTAATATCCGATGAGCAGTTCTTC.